This T cell receptor (beta chain) was sequenced for a study of read filtering for tumor transcriptome and immune sequencing (dated by TCRdb to 2020 to 2022). A note on the overall study: The cohort consisted of about 17 male and over eleven female patients, with a mean age of 65.9 years and an age range of about 40 to 85. After DNase treatment, whole-transcriptome libraries were prepared using the TruSeq RNA Access Library Prep Kit. One main goal was a read-filtering strategy for immune repertoire data, in particular deciding whether clonotypes backed by only one read should be removed. Per sample, about 4 to 10.27 million TCR-region mapped reads were obtained with IR-seq, compared with only 85 to 1273 with RNA-seq. By revised international staging, fewer than ten patients were R-ISS I, 16 were R-ISS II and 7 were R-ISS III. Using the same bone marrow samples, the study ran both targeted immune repertoire sequencing and bulk whole-transcriptome sequencing and then compared the TCR repertoires from each method. Overall results and qualifications from the work: The sorted CD138-negative fraction was composed of a mixed bone marrow immune population rather than of purified T cells. In IR-seq, about four fifths of clonotypes but around 3.5% of total reads were represented by single-read clonotypes, whereas in RNA-seq, about 70% of clonotypes and around 45% of reads were represented by single-read clonotypes. Removing single-read clonotypes increased the correlation between IR-seq and RNA-seq shared clonotype proportions. Compared with RNA-seq, IR-seq captured clonotypes at much greater depth and more reliably, and a smaller IR-seq throughput was enough to identify most of the shared clonotypes.

V is pared back by 4 bases and J by 0 bases, with 11 bases lying between the germline termini. CDR1 SEHNR and CDR2 FQNEAQ were looked up in the germline V gene (reference sequence). The CDR3 runs 15 amino acids, cysteine and phenylalanine included. Just CDR3 DNA is preserved here, 45 bases in frame from base 1. TCR libraries were built from roughly 400 ng RNA with the Immunoverse kit, using molecular barcoded adaptors covering alpha/delta and beta/gamma chains. The same RNA used for transcriptome sequencing was used for TCR library preparation. Sequencing of the TCR libraries was done on an Illumina HiSeq 4000 with 2 x 150 cycles. The study's processing was this. Using MiXCR, which included quality filtering and error correction, TCR reads were aligned to human V, D, J and C references and then assembled into CDR3 clonotypes. The tcR package in R was used to analyze clonotype counts and gene usage diversity. Raw mapping reads were checked after the RNA-seq reads had been mapped by STAR aligner version 2.5.3a onto the human GRCh37 genome. IR-seq fastq files were randomly downsampled with Seqtk 1.3 to test the effect of sequencing depth on detected clonotypes. TCRdb took the public reads, trimmed them with fastp at Q25, ran MiXCR for clone calling and kept in-frame beta chains. When rows share a CDR3 protein, they turn into one entry using the most common DNA and genes. The V and J calls were not made by the authors but by TCRdb's processing. A total of 13,000 to 15,000 distinct CDR3 sequences appear in this sample, about 20% of them only once. About 84% of the sample is in the top ten clones.

This clonotype was found many times. Its specific antigen is unknown. No much larger clonotype is one base removed from it; base qualities were not supplied. Every patient had bone marrow sampled at the time of active disease. Ficoll-Hypaque density gradient centrifugation was used to isolate bone marrow mononuclear cells. Myeloma plasma cells were removed and CD138-negative cells were collected by negative selection after labeling with CD138 magnetic microbeads on a MACS separator. The purity of the isolated cells was checked by flow cytometry with CD138 antibodies on an Attune NxT. TRIzol reagent was used to extract total RNA, and a NanoDrop spectrophotometer was used to quantify the extracted RNA. For each patient, paired RNA-seq and IR-seq were run on the CD138-negative bone marrow sample from that patient.

This chain joins TRBV7-9 to TRBJ2-3; no D gene can be assigned with confidence. Sequenced: a population of CD138-negative cells sorted from bone marrow. In the paper's terms, the cell subset or site label means: bone marrow mononuclear cells depleted of CD138+ plasma/myeloma cells by negative magnetic selection. The TCR comes from a donor at least 40 years old with multiple myeloma. The CDR3 reads as follows: CASSSMRDSTDTQYF. The sequenced DNA is TGTGCCAGCAGCTCTATGAGAGATAGCACAGATACGCAGTATTTT. With all but the CDR3 taken from the reference TRBV7-9 and TRBJ2-3 genes, the full variable domain is: DTGVSQNPRHKITKRGQNVTFRCDPISEHNRLYWYRQTLGQGPEFLTYFQNEAQLEKSRLLSDRFSAERPKGSFSTLEIQRTEQGDSAMYLCASSSMRDSTDTQYFGPGTRLTVL.